This passage covers 16 T cell receptor beta chains from one sample sequenced in a study of metastatic and nonmetastatic thyroid tumors. TCRdb reassembled clones from the PCR reads with MiXCR. This sample has some 23,000 clones, with about an eighth found just once. No patient received treatment before thyroid surgery. Sequenced: blood. The source is a female donor with papillary thyroid cancer or a benign thyroid nodule (not recorded which). Some clones in this sample may be carry-over from other donors' samples.

This clone was seen at least ten times. The J gene is TRBJ2-1, the V gene TRBV27; D ambiguous. The V gene lost 0 bases and the J gene lost 0 bases, with 6 bases spanning the gap. This CDR3 comprises 15 residues. Germline CDR1 is MNHEY and CDR2 is SMNVEV (reference sequence). CDR3 sequence: CASSLSGSSYNEQFF. In DNA, the CDR3 is TGTGCCAGCAGTTTATCGGGAAGCTCCTACAATGAGCAGTTCTTC.

To note about this clone: Compared with germline, one end of the junction differs, possibly owing to a read error. This chain joins TRBV28 and TRBJ2-7, with no clear D. This CDR3 comprises 15 residues. CDR1 and CDR2 (germline): MDHEN, SYDVKM. CDR3 sequence (DNA): TGTGCCAGCATTTTAGCACAGTGGGCCTCCTACGAGCAGTACTTC. Residues: CASILAQWASYEQYF.

The sample holds many counts of this clone. This chain connects TRBV19 to TRBJ1-4; the match to TRBD1 covers 7 bases. Trimming removed 3 bases from V and 7 bases from J; junction bases left unmatched: 8. This CDR3 is built from 15 residues. Germline lookup yields CDR1 LNHDA and CDR2 SQIVND (reference sequence). The CDR3, as DNA: TGTGCCAGTAGTATCGAAGGGGGCGTGTTTGAAAAACTGTTTTTT. Its protein is CASSIEGGVFEKLFF.

This clone was picked up many times. The chain carries TRBV7-2 and TRBJ2-5, with 9 bases matching TRBD2. The V gene end was trimmed by 2 bases and the J gene end by 0 bases; junction bases not matched to a gene: 4. Germline CDR1 and CDR2: SGHTA and FQGNSA. This CDR3 spans 16 amino acids. The CDR3 spells CASSLSPSGNQETQYF. The CDR3, as DNA: TGTGCCAGCAGCTTATCTCCTAGCGGGAACCAAGAGACCCAGTACTTC.

This clone has a count of ten or more. This may be a read error: a much more frequent sequence differs by one nucleotide. The chain couples TRBV7-3 to TRBJ2-7; TRBD1 aligns across 8 bases. The germline CDR1 and CDR2 sequences are SGHTA and FQGTGA. J was trimmed by 5 bases and V by 5 bases; bases with no gene match: 5. The CDR3 spans 13 residues. The CDR3 spells CASSAGQGHEQYF. In DNA form, the CDR3 reads TGTGCCAGCAGCGCCGGACAGGGCCACGAGCAGTACTTC.

This clone has a count of ten or more. The rearrangement joins TRBV4-2 to TRBJ1-2, with a weak D call TRBD1 (6 bases). The CDR3 extends over 16 amino acids. V lost 0 bases and J lost 4, with 15 bases in between. Germline lookup yields CDR1 LGHNA and CDR2 YNFKEQ. Written as DNA, the CDR3 is TGTGCCAGCAGCCAAGATTTGTGGACAGCCCTCTATGGCTACACCTTC. It yields the protein CASSQDLWTALYGYTF.

Ten or more counts support this clone. The CDR3 nucleotides read TGTGCCTGGAGTTCCTCATTCTATGCTGGCTACACCTTC. It translates to CAWSSSFYAGYTF. The chain has TRBV30 and TRBJ1-2; D is unclear. Germline CDR1 is GTSNPN and CDR2 is SVGIG (reference sequence). CDR3 length: 13 amino acids. The germline V and J ends were trimmed by 2 bases and 7 bases, with 14 bases remaining between them. The whole variable domain, remainder taken from reference TRBV30 and TRBJ1-2, is SQTIHQWPATLVQPVGSPLSLECTVEGTSNPNLYWYRQAAGRGLQLLFYSVGIGQISSEVPQNLSASRPQDRQFILSSKKLLLSDSGFYLCAWSSSFYAGYTFGSGTRLTVV.

In its sample, this clone ranks as medium-sized. This chain connects TRBV11-2 to TRBJ2-7; 8 positions agree with TRBD2. The CDR3 consists of 14 residues. The V and J ends lost 1 base and 5 bases, in that order; junction bases with no gene match: 4. CDR1 and CDR2 from the germline V gene are SGHAT and FQNNGV. CDR3 protein: CASSLAGGYHEQYF. Here the CDR3 DNA reads TGTGCCAGCAGCTTAGCGGGAGGGTACCACGAGCAGTACTTC.

In regard to this clone: A read error may account for a junction end that differs from germline. J is TRBJ2-1 and V is TRBV6-1; 9 nucleotides line up with TRBD2. The length of the CDR3 is 15 residues. Per the germline V gene, CDR1 is MNHNS and CDR2 is SASEGT. DNA for the CDR3: TGTGCCAGCAGTAGATCTAGCGGGACCTACAATGAGCAGTTATTC. It is translated as CASSRSSGTYNEQLF.

The chain joins TRBV5-1 to TRBJ1-2; 7 bases are shared with TRBD1. With V trimmed by 5 bases and J by 4 bases, 5 bases remained unmatched. Germline lookup yields CDR1 SGHRS and CDR2 YFSETQ. This CDR3 region has 13 residues. The CDR3 DNA sequence: TGCGCCAGCAGACCGACAGGGCCCTATGGCTACACCTTC. This gives the protein CASRPTGPYGYTF.

This clone has only a few counts. The chain couples TRBV7-2 to TRBJ1-1; unclear D gene. Trimming cost V 1 base and J 5 bases, with 5 bases left between them. The germline V gene encodes CDR1 SGHTA and CDR2 FQGNSA. The CDR3 is 12 amino acids. CDR3 sequence: CASSLGRTEAFF. The CDR3 nucleotides read TGTGCCAGCAGCTTAGGACGAACTGAAGCTTTCTTT.

The V call is TRBV5-6, the J call TRBJ2-7; no clear D. The CDR3 covers 12 residues. The germline CDR1 and CDR2 sequences are SGHDT and YYEEEE. The V and J ends lost 3 bases and 5 bases respectively, with 9 bases between them. CDR3 sequence: CASSSSIHEQYF. The CDR3 coding sequence is TGTGCCAGCAGCTCTTCGATCCACGAGCAGTACTTC.

This clone appeared many times. The chain links TRBV6-2 or TRBV6-3 to TRBJ2-1; D call uncertain. Germline V gene sequence: CDR1 MNHEY, CDR2 SVGEGT. This CDR3 has 12 amino acids. V was pared by 6 bases and J by 3 bases, with 6 bases between. The CDR3 DNA sequence: TGTGCCAGCAGAAACTTCTACAATGAGCAGTTCTTC. Translated, it gives CASRNFYNEQFF.

In its sample, this clone was seen many times. The gene calls are TRBV5-4 and TRBJ1-2, with D perhaps TRBD1 (5 bases). This CDR3 is 14 amino acids long. The V gene's germline CDR1 is SGHNT and CDR2 YYREEE (reference sequence). V shed 2 bases and J shed 1 base, with 9 bases lying between them. CDR3 DNA sequence: TGTGCCAGCAGCTTCGGAGGGGTTAACTATGGCTACACCTTC. Translation gives CASSFGGVNYGYTF.

The sample holds many counts of this clone. The gene calls are TRBV7-2 and TRBJ2-1; tentative D call: TRBD2 (6 bases). Trimming took 4 bases from V and 5 from J, leaving 9 bases between them. Germline CDR1 reads SGHTA; CDR2 reads FQGNSA. The CDR3 is made up of 13 amino acids. CDR3: CASSSDYNNEQFF. For the CDR3, the DNA is TGTGCCAGCAGCTCGGACTATAACAATGAGCAGTTCTTC.

In its sample, this clone was seen many times. The chain links TRBV3-1 to TRBJ2-7, with D perhaps given as TRBD1 or TRBD2 (5 bases each). Deletions cut 1 base from V and 4 bases from J, with 14 bases between. The CDR3 is 15 amino acids. CDR1 and CDR2 from the germline V gene are LGHDT and YNNKEL (reference sequence). Written as DNA, the CDR3 is TGTGCCAGCAGCCAAGCCGGGACGGTCCCTTACGAGCAGTACTTC. It translates to CASSQAGTVPYEQYF.